Below are 13 T cell receptor beta chains sequenced from a single sample in a study of PD-1 blockade in classical Hodgkin lymphoma. Time point noted: cycle 4 day 1 (C4D1), after 6 weeks of nivolumab. Every patient had relapsed following autologous stem cell transplantation, and cohorts differed in brentuximab vedotin exposure. Assay used: immunoSEQ multiplex PCR; TCRdb lists only in-frame clones, some missing. The table records 15,000 to 20,000 clones, around 81% of them present only once. The material sequenced was peripheral blood mononuclear cells (PBMCs), taken before the fourth cycle of nivolumab. The receptors here all came from a human donor with classical Hodgkin lymphoma.

The chain has TRBV27 and TRBJ1-5, with TRBD1 identical over 11 bases. The V and J ends lost 6 bases and 6 bases, in that order; junction bases with no gene match: 1. The CDR3 is 13 amino acids. Germline V gene lookup returns CDR1 MNHEY and CDR2 SMNVEV (reference sequence). The CDR3 here is CASSGTGGQPQHF. DNA of the CDR3: TGTGCCAGCAGCGGGACAGGGGGTCAGCCCCAGCATTTT.

The chain recombines TRBV6-5 with TRBJ2-5; TRBD2 aligns across 9 bases. V gave up 4 bases and J gave up 1 base; unmatched junction bases: 1. The CDR3 sequence is 14 residues long. Per the germline V gene, CDR1 is MNHEY and CDR2 is SVGAGI. The CDR3 here is CASSSSGIQETQYF. In DNA, the CDR3 is TGTGCCAGCAGTTCTAGCGGGATCCAAGAGACCCAGTACTTC.

The rearrangement joins TRBV11-2 to TRBJ2-7; no firm D call. CDR1 is SGHAT and CDR2 is FQNNGV in the germline V gene. There are 13 residues in the CDR3. V was cut by 0 bases and J by 4 bases, with 7 bases left in between. The CDR3 region is CASSLDDGYEQYF. The CDR3 nucleotides read TGTGCCAGCAGCTTAGATGACGGATACGAGCAGTACTTC.

The V call is TRBV10-1, the J call TRBJ2-1; D possibly corresponds to TRBD1 (6 bases). This CDR3 has 15 residues. Germline CDR1 WNHNN, CDR2 SYGVQD (reference sequence). Trimming shortened V by 6 bases and J by 4 bases, and 16 bases separated the two germline ends. The DNA for the CDR3 is TGCGCCAGCAGCGAGGGACAAGAATTTTACAATGAGCAGTTCTTC. It codes for CASSEGQEFYNEQFF.

The genes are TRBV2 and TRBJ2-5, with unresolved D. V was shortened by 6 bases and J by 5 bases, with 10 bases between the two germline ends. The CDR3 runs to 12 residues. Germline lookup yields CDR1 SNHLY and CDR2 FYNNEI. CDR3: CASSPEYETQYF. The CDR3, as DNA: TGTGCCAGCAGCCCAGAATACGAGACCCAGTACTTC.

The rearrangement links TRBV6-1 to TRBJ2-7; 9 bases are a match to TRBD1. Germline V gives CDR1 MNHNS, CDR2 SASEGT. The CDR3 runs to 14 residues. V was clipped by 5 bases and J by 6 bases; unmatched bases: 8. CDR3 DNA sequence: TGTGCCAGCAGTCCGGGACAGGGTCGGTTCGAGCAGTACTTC. Residues: CASSPGQGRFEQYF.

V and J are TRBV7-9 and TRBJ1-5; 10 positions match TRBD1. The CDR3 totals 18 residues. CDR1 and CDR2 (germline): SEHNR, FQNEAQ (reference sequence). V shed 5 bases, J shed 2 bases, and the junction held 12 bases outside the gene matches. In DNA form, the CDR3 reads TGTGCCAGCAGCCCAGGACAGGGGGACTTCAGTGGCAATCAGCCCCAGCATTTT. Translation: CASSPGQGDFSGNQPQHF.

The chain carries TRBV19 and TRBJ1-6; TRBD1 agrees at 7 bases. V was clipped by 1 base and J by 5 bases; unmatched bases: 5. Germline-derived CDR1 and CDR2 are LNHDA and SQIVND (reference sequence). The CDR3 covers 16 residues. The CDR3 DNA reads TGTGCCAGTAGTATAGGGGGACAGCAAAATAATTCACCCCTCCACTTT. Residues: CASSIGGQQNNSPLHF.

V usage is TRBV10-3 and J usage is TRBJ2-1; possible D gene TRBD1, 5 bases. Germline-derived CDR1 and CDR2 are ENHRY and SYGVKD. This CDR3 has 18 amino acids. Trimming removed 0 bases at V and 0 bases at J, with 15 bases between. Here the CDR3 DNA reads TGTGCCATCAGTGAGTCAACACTTAGGGGCGGCTCCTACAATGAGCAGTTCTTC. Translating it yields CAISESTLRGGSYNEQFF.

This rearrangement joins TRBV5-6 to TRBJ2-7; D is unresolved. V was cut by 0 bases and J by 3 bases, with 1 base left in between. The CDR3 extends over 11 amino acids. Germline V gene data show CDR1 as SGHDT and CDR2 as YYEEEE. The CDR3 here is CASSLGYEQYF. Here the CDR3 DNA reads TGTGCCAGCAGCTTGGGCTACGAGCAGTACTTC.

The chain is built from TRBV5-4 and TRBJ2-3; TRBD1 matches 7 bases. The length of the CDR3 is 15 residues. V was pared by 0 bases and J by 5 bases, with 6 bases of the junction left unmatched. The germline V gene encodes CDR1 SGHNT and CDR2 YYREEE (reference sequence). CDR3 in DNA: TGTGCCAGCAGCTTGGGGACAGGTGGTGTAGATACGCAGTATTTT. Translated, it gives CASSLGTGGVDTQYF. Filled out from reference TRBV5-4 and TRBJ2-3, the complete variable domain reads ETGVTQSPTHLIKTRGQQVTLRCSSQSGHNTVSWYQQALGQGPQFIFQYYREEENGRGNFPPRFSGLQFPNYSSELNVNALELDDSALYLCASSLGTGGVDTQYFGPGTRLTVL.

The chain combines TRBV30 with TRBJ1-3, with D tentatively TRBD1 (6 bases). The CDR3 is 14 residues long. V dropped 1 base and J dropped 2 bases, with 9 bases sitting between them. The germline V gene has CDR1 GTSNPN and CDR2 SVGIG (reference sequence). The CDR3 here is CAWSERGPGNTIYF. CDR3 sequence (DNA): TGTGCCTGGAGTGAACGGGGGCCTGGAAACACCATATATTTT.

This chain connects TRBV19 to TRBJ1-4, with no clear D. The ends were cut back, 6 bases at V and 5 bases at J, with 16 bases in the middle. Germline-derived CDR1 and CDR2 are LNHDA and SQIVND (reference sequence). The CDR3 sequence is 15 residues long. The CDR3 nucleotides read TGTGCCAGTAGAGACACGGACGGTGGCAATGAAAAACTGTTTTTT. Amino acid sequence: CASRDTDGGNEKLFF.